This T cell receptor beta chain is from a study of early T cells in non-severe SARS-CoV-2 infection. This clonotype was seen a few times. MiXCR, applied by TCRdb to the 5' RACE reads, yields one record per CDR3 protein. Here the sample spans about 89,000 distinct CDR3 sequences, about 15% being singletons. Germline values: CDR1 SGHVS, CDR2 FQNEAQ. This CDR3 spans 14 amino acids. With V trimmed by 3 bases and J by 5 bases, 6 bases remained unmatched. This TCR derives from an adult who was a healthcare worker with PCR-confirmed SARS-CoV-2 infection or an uninfected control (not recorded which). V and J are TRBV7-8 and TRBJ2-5, with 7 bases lining up with TRBD2. The sequencing sample was made of whole blood. The CDR3 protein is CASSFREAGETQYF. For the CDR3, the DNA is TGTGCCAGCAGCTTTCGGGAGGCTGGGGAGACCCAGTACTTC.